This TCR beta chain was observed in a study of blood T cell repertoires in COVID-19 (dated by TCRdb to the early 2020s). In the study overall: Samples from collaborators originated in the United States, Italy and Spain and spanned both the acute and convalescent phases of COVID-19. The samples were drawn from two sources: the first 160 participants of the ongoing ImmuneRACE study, and 1,000 to 1,500 subjects contributed by 6 global collaborators. The material from the prospective study consisted of cDNA or gDNA derived from T cells, B-cell-depleted T cells, or PBMCs. Sample metadata almost always included a de-identified subject ID, COVID-19 status, age in years and sex. Subjects who had been exposed to COVID-19, were actively infected with it, or had recovered from it provided the deeply sampled blood TCRbeta repertoires that made up the dataset. Where available, HLA class I and class II types were obtained from metadata supplied by the sample provider rather than from assay-based typing. The repertoires were made available in a free public database intended to serve as a resource for research on the immune response to SARS-CoV-2.

Collaborating institutions collected whole blood in K2EDTA tubes following their own protocols. For TCRbeta analysis, collaborators shipped samples as frozen whole blood, isolated PBMCs, or DNA extracted from either of those sample types. TCRbeta CDR3 regions were amplified from genomic DNA using the immunoSEQ Assay, a bias-controlled multiplex PCR. Under the source paper's analysis protocol: Within the assay, amplification of reference gene primers was used to estimate how many nucleated cells each sample contained. To quantify the absolute abundance of each unique TCRbeta CDR3 rearrangement, sequence reads were collapsed and filtered. For each sample, productive Simpson clonality was calculated as the square root of Simpson's diversity index across productive rearrangements. This is the immuneACCESS table as TCRdb keeps it, with only in-frame sequences that have V and J called. A part of the clones is gone; compared with another copy, unresolved V genes explain less than half, and the rest is unexplained. That table gives V, J and clone size, and the DNA gave D and trimming. The table for this sample lists tens of thousands of clones; 90% of them were counted only once. The top ten clonotypes cover 6.5% to 8.5% of the sample.

The paper as a whole reports these results and caveats: Clinical and demographic metadata were provided uncurated, with the amount varying by source and participant.

V ends up 3 bases short and J 8 bases short, with an unmatched junction base count of 10. From its cysteine to its phenylalanine, the CDR3 spans 15 amino acids. The read is trimmed to its CDR3 DNA, 45 bases read in frame from base 1. CDR1 and CDR2 are read off the germline V gene as MDHEN and SYDVKM. A remark on this clone: The specificity of this receptor is unknown. It has no much larger one-base neighbor in the sample; base qualities were not kept.

This receptor was taken from a human donor in a cohort sampled during active COVID-19. This receptor chain uses TRBV28 and TRBJ1-2; the junction holds 9 bases that match TRBD1. The material sequenced was peripheral blood. The CDR3 reads CASSFHKQGAQGYTF. The bases are TGTGCCAGCAGTTTCCATAAACAGGGGGCGCAGGGCTACACCTTC.